This record looks at one T cell receptor beta chain sequence and its context. Generated by immunoSEQ multiplex PCR, the TCRdb table keeps only in-frame clones and is missing some. The table records about 60,000 clones, about nine tenths of them present only once. The source of the sample is a study of T cell changes during pregnancy in multiple sclerosis. The ends were cut back, 2 bases at V and 4 bases at J, with 14 bases in the middle. The CDR3 has 15 amino acids. Per the germline V gene, CDR1 is MNHEY and CDR2 is SVGAGI. Here the sequenced sample was peripheral blood, taken in the third trimester of pregnancy. This TCR came from a female donor in good health, enrolled as a control in a pregnancy study. V usage is TRBV6-5 and J usage is TRBJ1-2; D ambiguous. This CDR3 is CASSYQADLLYGYTF. As DNA, the CDR3 is TGTGCCAGCAGTTACCAGGCGGACTTACTCTATGGCTACACCTTC.